The 8 T cell receptor beta chains given below trace back to one sample, sequenced in a study of technical replicates of blood from a handful of donors. Here immunoSEQ multiplex PCR was the method, and the copy in TCRdb shows in-frame clones only, minus some. The sample contains more than 75,000 clones, approximately 95% of which appear only once. The specimen sequenced was T cells isolated from PBMCs. These TCRs come from a human donor in good health.

V and J are TRBV7-6 and TRBJ2-7, with TRBD2 identical over 12 bases. The CDR3 extends over 16 amino acids. Germline values: CDR1 SGHVS, CDR2 FNYEAQ. Trimming cost V 0 bases and J 3 bases; bases outside gene matches: 3. The CDR3 sequence is CASSLALAGGHYEQYF. For the CDR3, the DNA is TGTGCCAGCAGCTTAGCACTAGCGGGAGGACACTACGAGCAGTACTTC.

This chain uses TRBV30 with TRBJ2-5, with 7 nucleotides matching TRBD2. The CDR3 sequence is 12 residues long. Trimming cost V 3 bases and J 4 bases; bases outside gene matches: 2. Germline V gives CDR1 GTSNPN, CDR2 SVGIG (reference sequence). CDR3 amino acids: CAWRASGETQYF. As DNA, the CDR3 is TGTGCCTGGAGGGCTAGCGGAGAGACCCAGTACTTC.

This rearrangement joins TRBV7-9 to TRBJ1-5; D ambiguous. CDR3 size: 13 residues. Trimming left V 0 bases short and J 5 bases short, with 5 bases between. Per germline, CDR1 SEHNR and CDR2 FQNEAQ (reference sequence). CDR3 sequence (DNA): TGTGCCAGCAGCTTAGCGCGGTATCAGCCCCAGCATTTT. Its protein product is CASSLARYQPQHF.

This clone was seen just once. J is TRBJ1-4 and V is TRBV6-5; D unresolved. Between the trimmed V and J ends, which lost 0 bases and 8 bases, there was a span of 16 bases. CDR3 length: 16 amino acids. Per germline, CDR1 MNHEY and CDR2 SVGAGI. As DNA, the CDR3 is TGTGCCAGCAGTTACTCCGCCGGAGCTAAGTTGGAAAAACTGTTTTTT. Translation: CASSYSAGAKLEKLFF.

This chain links TRBV6-5 with TRBJ1-1; D uncertain. V was pared by 0 bases and J by 1 base, with 3 bases between. The CDR3 consists of 13 residues. The germline V gene has CDR1 MNHEY and CDR2 SVGAGI. The CDR3 loop reads CASSYSQNTEAFF. DNA of the CDR3: TGTGCCAGCAGTTACTCTCAGAACACTGAAGCTTTCTTT.

This clone was found once. The chain employs TRBV10-3 and TRBJ1-3; D might be TRBD1 (5 bases). Trimming pared 8 bases from V and 0 bases from J, leaving 8 bases between. Per the germline V gene, CDR1 is ENHRY and CDR2 is SYGVKD. This CDR3 has 13 amino acids. The CDR3 region has the DNA TGTGCCATCGGGGGGGTCTCTGGAAACACCATATATTTT. Amino acid sequence: CAIGGVSGNTIYF.

The chain has TRBV7-2 and TRBJ1-5; weak D call: TRBD1 (5 bases). The length of the CDR3 is 12 residues. Trimming left V 3 bases short and J 8 bases short, with 8 bases between. Germline assignment: CDR1 SGHTA and CDR2 FQGNSA. Here the CDR3 reads CASSLGGEPQHF. In DNA form, the CDR3 reads TGTGCCAGCAGCTTGGGGGGGGAGCCCCAGCATTTT.

The DNA of the CDR3 is TGTGCCAGTAGCTACAGCGGGAAGGGAGAGACCCAGTACTTC. Its protein is CASSYSGKGETQYF. The chain employs TRBV19 and TRBJ2-5; 7 bases agree with TRBD2. With 6 bases clipped from V and 4 bases from J, the junction kept 8 bases outside the gene matches. Germline values: CDR1 LNHDA, CDR2 SQIVND (reference sequence). The CDR3 is made up of 14 amino acids.